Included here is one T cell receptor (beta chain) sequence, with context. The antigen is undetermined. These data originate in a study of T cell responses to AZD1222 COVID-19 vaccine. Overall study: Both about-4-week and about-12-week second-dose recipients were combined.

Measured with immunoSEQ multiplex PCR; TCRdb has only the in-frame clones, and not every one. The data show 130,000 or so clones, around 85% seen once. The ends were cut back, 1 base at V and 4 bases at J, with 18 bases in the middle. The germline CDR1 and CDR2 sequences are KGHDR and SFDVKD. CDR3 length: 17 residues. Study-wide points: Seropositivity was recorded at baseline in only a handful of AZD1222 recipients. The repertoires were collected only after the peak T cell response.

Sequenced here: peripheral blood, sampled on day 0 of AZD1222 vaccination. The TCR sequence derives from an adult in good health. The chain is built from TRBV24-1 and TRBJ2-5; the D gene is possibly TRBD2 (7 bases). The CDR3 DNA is TGTGCCACCAGTGATTTTCGGGCCCGCGGGGGCGGAGAGACCCAGTACTTC. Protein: CATSDFRARGGGETQYF.